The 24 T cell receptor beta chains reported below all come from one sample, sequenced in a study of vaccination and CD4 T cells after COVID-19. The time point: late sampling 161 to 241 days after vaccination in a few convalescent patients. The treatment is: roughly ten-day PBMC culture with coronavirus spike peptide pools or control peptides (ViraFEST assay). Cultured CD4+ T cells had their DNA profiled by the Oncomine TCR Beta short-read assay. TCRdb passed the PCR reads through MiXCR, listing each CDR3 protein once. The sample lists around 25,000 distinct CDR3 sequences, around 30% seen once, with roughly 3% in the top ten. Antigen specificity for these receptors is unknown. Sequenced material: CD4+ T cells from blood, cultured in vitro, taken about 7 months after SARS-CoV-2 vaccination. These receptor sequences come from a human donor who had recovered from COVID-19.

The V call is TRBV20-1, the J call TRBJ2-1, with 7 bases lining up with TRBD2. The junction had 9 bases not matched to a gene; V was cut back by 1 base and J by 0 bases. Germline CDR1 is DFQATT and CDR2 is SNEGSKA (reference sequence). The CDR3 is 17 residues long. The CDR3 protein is CSARVGWEGISYNEQFF. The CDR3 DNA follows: TGCAGTGCTAGAGTTGGATGGGAGGGAATCTCCTACAATGAGCAGTTCTTC.

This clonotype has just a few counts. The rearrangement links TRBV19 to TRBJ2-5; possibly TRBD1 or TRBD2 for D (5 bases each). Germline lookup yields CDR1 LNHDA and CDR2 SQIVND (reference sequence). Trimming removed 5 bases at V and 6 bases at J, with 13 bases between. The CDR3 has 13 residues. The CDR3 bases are TGTGCCAGTAGTCCAAGGGGAGAGCAGACCCAGTACTTC. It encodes CASSPRGEQTQYF.

In nucleotides, the CDR3 is TGCGCCAGCAGCCAACGACTAGCGGGAGGGATCGAGCAGTACTTC. It encodes CASSQRLAGGIEQYF. V usage is TRBV4-1 and J usage is TRBJ2-7; 14 nucleotides match TRBD2. The CDR3 runs 15 residues. Germline values: CDR1 MGHRA, CDR2 YSYEKL. The junction had 3 bases not matched to a gene; V was cut back by 2 bases and J by 6 bases.

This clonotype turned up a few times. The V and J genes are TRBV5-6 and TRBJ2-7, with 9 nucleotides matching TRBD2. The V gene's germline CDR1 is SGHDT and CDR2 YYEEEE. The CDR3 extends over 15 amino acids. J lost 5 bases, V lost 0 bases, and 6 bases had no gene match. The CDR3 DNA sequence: TGTGCCAGCAGCTTGGTTAGCGGGAGCGGCCACGAGCAGTACTTC. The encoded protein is CASSLVSGSGHEQYF.

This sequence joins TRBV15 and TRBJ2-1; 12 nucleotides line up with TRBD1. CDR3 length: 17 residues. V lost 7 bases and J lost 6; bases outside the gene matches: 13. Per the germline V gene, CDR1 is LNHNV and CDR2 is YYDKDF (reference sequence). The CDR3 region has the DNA TGTGCCACCACTCGAGGTATAGCGGGACAGGGGGCCAATGAGCAGTTCTTC. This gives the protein CATTRGIAGQGANEQFF. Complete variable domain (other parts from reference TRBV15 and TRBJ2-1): DAMVIQNPRYQVTQFGKPVTLSCSQTLNHNVMYWYQQKSSQAPKLLFHYYDKDFNNEADTPDNFQSRRPNTSFCFLDIRSPGLGDTAMYLCATTRGIAGQGANEQFFGPGTRLTVL.

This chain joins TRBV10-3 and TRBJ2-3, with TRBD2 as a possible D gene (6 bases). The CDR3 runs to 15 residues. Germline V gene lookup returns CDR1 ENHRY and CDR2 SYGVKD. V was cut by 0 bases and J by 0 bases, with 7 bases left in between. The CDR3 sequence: CAISESSGSTDTQYF. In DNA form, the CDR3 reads TGTGCCATCAGTGAGTCTAGCGGCAGCACAGATACGCAGTATTTT.

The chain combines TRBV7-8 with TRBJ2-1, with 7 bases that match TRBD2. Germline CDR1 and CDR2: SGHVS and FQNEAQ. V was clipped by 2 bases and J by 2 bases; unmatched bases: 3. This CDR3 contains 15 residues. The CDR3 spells CASSLSLAAYNEQFF. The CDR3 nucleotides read TGTGCCAGCAGCTTAAGTCTAGCGGCCTACAATGAGCAGTTCTTC.

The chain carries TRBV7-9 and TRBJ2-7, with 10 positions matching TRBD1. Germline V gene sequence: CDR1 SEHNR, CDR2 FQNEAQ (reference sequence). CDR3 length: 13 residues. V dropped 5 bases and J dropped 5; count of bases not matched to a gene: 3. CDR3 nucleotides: TGTGCCAGCAGCGTAGGGACAGGGGACGAGCAGTACTTC. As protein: CASSVGTGDEQYF.

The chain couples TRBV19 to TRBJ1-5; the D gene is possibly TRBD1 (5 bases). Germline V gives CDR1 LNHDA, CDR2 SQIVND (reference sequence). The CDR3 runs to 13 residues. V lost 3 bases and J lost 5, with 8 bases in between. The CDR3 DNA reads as TGTGCCAGTAGTATGGGACCAGATCAGCCCCAGCATTTT. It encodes CASSMGPDQPQHF.

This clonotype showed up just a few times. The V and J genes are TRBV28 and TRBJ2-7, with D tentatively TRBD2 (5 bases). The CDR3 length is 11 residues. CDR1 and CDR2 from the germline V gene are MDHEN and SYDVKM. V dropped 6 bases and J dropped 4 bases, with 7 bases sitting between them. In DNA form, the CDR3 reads TGTGCCAGCAGGGAGGCTTACGAGCAGTACTTC. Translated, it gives CASREAYEQYF.

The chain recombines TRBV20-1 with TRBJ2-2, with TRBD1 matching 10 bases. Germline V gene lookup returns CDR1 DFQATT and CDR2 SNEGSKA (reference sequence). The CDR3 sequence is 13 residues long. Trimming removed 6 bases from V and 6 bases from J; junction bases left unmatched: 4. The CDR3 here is CSASGTGAGELFF. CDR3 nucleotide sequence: TGCAGTGCCTCCGGGACAGGGGCCGGGGAGCTGTTTTTT.

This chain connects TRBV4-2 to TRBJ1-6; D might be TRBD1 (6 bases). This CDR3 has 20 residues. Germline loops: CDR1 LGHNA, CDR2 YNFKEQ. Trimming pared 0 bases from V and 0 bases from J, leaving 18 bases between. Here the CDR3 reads CASSQDGARGMSSYNSPLHF. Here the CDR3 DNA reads TGTGCCAGCAGCCAAGATGGGGCGAGGGGGATGAGCTCCTATAATTCACCCCTCCACTTT.

The CDR3 loop is CASSRSSYEQYF. In DNA form, the CDR3 reads TGTGCCAGCAGCCGCTCCTCCTACGAGCAGTACTTC. The V and J genes are TRBV7-9 and TRBJ2-7; no firm D call. Trimming stripped 5 bases from V and 0 bases from J, with 5 bases between. This CDR3 region has 12 residues. CDR1 and CDR2 from the germline V gene are SEHNR and FQNEAQ (reference sequence).

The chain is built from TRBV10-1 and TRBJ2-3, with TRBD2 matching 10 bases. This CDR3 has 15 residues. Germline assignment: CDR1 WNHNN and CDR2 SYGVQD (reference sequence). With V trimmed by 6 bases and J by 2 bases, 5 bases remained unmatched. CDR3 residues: CASSEGLAITDTQYF. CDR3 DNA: TGCGCCAGCAGCGAGGGACTAGCGATCACAGATACGCAGTATTTT.

CDR3 region: CASSLRRLSYEQYF. CDR3 nucleotide sequence: TGTGCCAGCAGCTTAAGACGGCTCTCCTACGAGCAGTACTTC. The chain is built from TRBV7-2 and TRBJ2-7; D call uncertain. V dropped 2 bases and J dropped 0 bases, with 8 bases sitting between them. Germline V gene lookup returns CDR1 SGHTA and CDR2 FQGNSA. The CDR3 has 14 amino acids.

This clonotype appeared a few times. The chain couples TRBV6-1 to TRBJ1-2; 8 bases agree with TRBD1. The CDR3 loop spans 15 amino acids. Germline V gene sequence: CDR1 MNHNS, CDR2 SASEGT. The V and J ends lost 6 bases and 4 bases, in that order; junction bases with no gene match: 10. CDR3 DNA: TGTGCCAGCAGAGAGACAGGGGAGAGAGCCTATGGCTACACCTTC. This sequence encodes CASRETGERAYGYTF.

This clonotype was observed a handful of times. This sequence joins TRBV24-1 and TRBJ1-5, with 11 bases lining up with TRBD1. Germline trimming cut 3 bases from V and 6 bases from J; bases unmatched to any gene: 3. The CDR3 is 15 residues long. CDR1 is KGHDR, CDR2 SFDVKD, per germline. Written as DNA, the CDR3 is TGTGCCACCAGTGATCGGACAGGGGGCGGTCAGCCCCAGCATTTT. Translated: CATSDRTGGGQPQHF.

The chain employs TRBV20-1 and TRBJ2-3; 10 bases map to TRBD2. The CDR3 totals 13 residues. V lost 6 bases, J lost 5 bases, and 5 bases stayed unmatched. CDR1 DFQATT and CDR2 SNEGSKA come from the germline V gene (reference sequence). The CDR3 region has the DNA TGCAGTGCCAAAGCGGGAGGGGGAGATACGCAGTATTTT. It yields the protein CSAKAGGGDTQYF.

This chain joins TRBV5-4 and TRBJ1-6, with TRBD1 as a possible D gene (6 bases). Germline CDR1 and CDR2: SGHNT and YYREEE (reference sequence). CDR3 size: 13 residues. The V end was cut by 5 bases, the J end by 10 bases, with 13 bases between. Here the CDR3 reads CASRSQGGSPLHF. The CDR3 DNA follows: TGTGCCAGCAGGTCACAGGGTGGCTCACCCCTCCACTTT. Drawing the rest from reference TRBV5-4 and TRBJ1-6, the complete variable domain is ETGVTQSPTHLIKTRGQQVTLRCSSQSGHNTVSWYQQALGQGPQFIFQYYREEENGRGNFPPRFSGLQFPNYSSELNVNALELDDSALYLCASRSQGGSPLHFGNGTRLTVT.

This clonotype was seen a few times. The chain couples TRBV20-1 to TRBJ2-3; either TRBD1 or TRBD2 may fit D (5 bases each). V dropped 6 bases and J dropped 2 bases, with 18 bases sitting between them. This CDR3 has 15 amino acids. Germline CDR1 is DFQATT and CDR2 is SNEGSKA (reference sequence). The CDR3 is CSARPGPLITDTQYF. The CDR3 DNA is TGCAGTGCAAGGCCGGGACCACTTATCACAGATACGCAGTATTTT.

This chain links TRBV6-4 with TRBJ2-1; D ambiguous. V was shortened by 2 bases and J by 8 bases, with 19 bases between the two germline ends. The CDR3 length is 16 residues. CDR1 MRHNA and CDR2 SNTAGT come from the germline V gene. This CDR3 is CASSDPQGPTVDEQFF. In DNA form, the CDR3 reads TGTGCCAGCAGTGACCCCCAAGGGCCGACTGTGGATGAGCAGTTCTTC.

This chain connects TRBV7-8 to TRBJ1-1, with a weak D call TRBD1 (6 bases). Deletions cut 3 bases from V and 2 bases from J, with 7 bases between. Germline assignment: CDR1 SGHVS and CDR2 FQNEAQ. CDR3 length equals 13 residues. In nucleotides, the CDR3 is TGTGCCAGCAGCTTGGACAGAAACACTGAAGCTTTCTTT. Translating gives CASSLDRNTEAFF.

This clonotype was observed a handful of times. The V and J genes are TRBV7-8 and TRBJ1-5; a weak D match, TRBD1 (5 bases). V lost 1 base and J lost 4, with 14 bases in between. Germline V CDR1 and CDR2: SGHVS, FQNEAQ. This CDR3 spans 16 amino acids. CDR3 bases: TGTGCCAGCAGCTTAGTTGGAGGGGTGTATAATCAGCCCCAGCATTTT. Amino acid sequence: CASSLVGGVYNQPQHF.

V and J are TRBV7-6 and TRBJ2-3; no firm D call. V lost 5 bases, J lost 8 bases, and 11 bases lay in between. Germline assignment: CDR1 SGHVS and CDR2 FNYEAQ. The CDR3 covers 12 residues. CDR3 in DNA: TGTGCCAGCAGCCCGTTCCTGGCTACGCAGTATTTT. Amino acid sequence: CASSPFLATQYF.